The T cell receptor (beta chain) under discussion was sequenced for a study of monozygotic twins with inflammatory bowel disease. The CDR3 contains 16 residues. Germline-derived CDR1 and CDR2 are MNHEY and SMNVEV (reference sequence). TCRdb processed the 5' RACE reads again and assigns one entry to each CDR3 protein, with no DNA. Here the sample table reports 330,000 or so distinct CDR3 sequences. The sequenced sample consisted of blood. The chain joins TRBV27 to TRBJ2-3; the TRBD2 assignment by TCRdb is unverifiable without DNA. The receptor was derived from a human donor with ulcerative colitis or Crohn's disease, or a healthy co-twin of an affected twin (not recorded which). CDR3 residues: CASSSGLAGITDTQYF.